These 23 T cell receptor beta chains share one sample of origin, sequenced in a study of T cell responses to AZD1222 COVID-19 vaccine. Clones were read by immunoSEQ multiplex PCR, and TCRdb kept only the in-frame ones, dropping some. The sample includes tens of thousands of clones, 91% of them seen just once. Material: peripheral blood, obtained on day 0 of MenACWY control vaccination. Receptor source: an adult in good health.

Worth noting for this clone: Within the sample, other DNA sequences also encode this same CDR3. The chain links TRBV3-1 (or the pseudogene TRBV3-2) to TRBJ2-5; 8 positions match TRBD2. This CDR3 is built from 14 residues. J lost 5 bases, V lost 1 base, and 3 bases had no gene match. Germline lookup yields CDR1 LGHDT and CDR2 YNNKEL (reference sequence). The CDR3 sequence is CASSQGSGGETQYF. CDR3 bases: TGTGCCAGCAGCCAAGGTTCGGGAGGGGAGACCCAGTACTTC.

The genes are TRBV24-1 and TRBJ2-5; 7 bases map to TRBD1. The germline CDR1 and CDR2 sequences are KGHDR and SFDVKD. The length of the CDR3 is 16 residues. The J segment lost 5 bases and the V segment lost 3 bases, leaving 11 bases of the junction unmatched. The CDR3 region has the DNA TGTGCCACCAGTGATCCGACGCAGGGGGAAGAGGAGACCCAGTACTTC. This sequence encodes CATSDPTQGEEETQYF.

This clone was seen just once. The V gene is TRBV29-1, the J gene TRBJ1-1; the D is unclear. Germline assignment: CDR1 SQVTM and CDR2 ANQGSEA. This CDR3 comprises 13 residues. Trimming took off 2 bases at V and 1 base at J, with 8 bases between the two ends. The CDR3 DNA is TGCAGCGTTGAATGGACCGGGAACACTGAAGCTTTCTTT. Its protein product is CSVEWTGNTEAFF. The full variable domain, completed using reference TRBV29-1 and TRBJ1-1, is SAVISQKPSRDICQRGTSLTIQCQVDSQVTMMFWYRQQPGQSLTLIATANQGSEATYESGFVIDKFPISRPNLTFSTLTVSNMSPEDSSIYLCSVEWTGNTEAFFGQGTRLTVV.

The V gene is TRBV6-5, the J gene TRBJ2-3; 8 bases are shared with TRBD2. After removal of 10 bases from V and 5 bases from J, the junction contained 11 bases not matched to a gene. The CDR3 sequence is 14 residues long. Germline V CDR1 and CDR2: MNHEY, SVGAGI. The CDR3 DNA sequence: TGTGCCACCCACGAGGCGGGGGGAGTAGATACGCAGTATTTT. It codes for CATHEAGGVDTQYF.

The table lists this clone with a few counts. The rearrangement uses TRBV19 and TRBJ1-3, with TRBD1 as a possible D gene (5 bases). V lost 5 bases to trimming and J lost 4 bases, with 12 bases between them. In germline, CDR1 is LNHDA, CDR2 SQIVND (reference sequence). This CDR3 is 14 amino acids long. The CDR3 DNA is TGTGCCAGTAGTGAAGGGGTATCCGGAAACACCATATATTTT. Its protein is CASSEGVSGNTIYF.

This chain connects TRBV5-1 to TRBJ1-3; D is possibly TRBD1 (6 bases). V was trimmed by 1 base and J by 3 bases, leaving 11 bases between them. This CDR3 is 15 amino acids long. CDR1 is SGHRS and CDR2 is YFSETQ in the germline V gene. CDR3 in DNA: TGCGCCAGCAGCTTGCCTGGGGGCAGTGGAAACACCATATATTTT. This encodes CASSLPGGSGNTIYF. Full variable domain (rest looked up from reference TRBV5-1 and TRBJ1-3): KAGVTQTPRYLIKTRGQQVTLSCSPISGHRSVSWYQQTPGQGLQFLFEYFSETQRNKGNFPGRFSGRQFSNSRSEMNVSTLELGDSALYLCASSLPGGSGNTIYFGEGSWLTVV.

The rearrangement links TRBV5-8 to TRBJ2-7; 11 nucleotides match TRBD2. The CDR3 extends over 16 amino acids. With V trimmed by 4 bases and J by 5 bases, 11 bases remained unmatched. The germline CDR1 and CDR2 sequences are SGHTS and YDEGEE. This CDR3 reads CASSLRIAGGGNEQYF. The CDR3 region has the DNA TGTGCCAGCAGCCTAAGAATAGCGGGAGGGGGCAACGAGCAGTACTTC.

This clone was seen only once. J is TRBJ2-1 and V is TRBV27; D possibly matches TRBD1 or TRBD2 (6 bases each). This CDR3 has 14 amino acids. V was clipped by 8 bases and J by 0 bases, with 11 bases between them. Germline V gene sequence: CDR1 MNHEY, CDR2 SMNVEV (reference sequence). CDR3 sequence: CASLGGSSYNEQFF. CDR3 bases: TGTGCCAGCTTAGGGGGGAGCTCCTACAATGAGCAGTTCTTC.

As to this clone: This sample includes further DNA sequences coding for the same CDR3. This sequence joins TRBV29-1 and TRBJ1-1; 9 positions agree with TRBD1. Unmatched junction bases numbered 2, after V lost 4 bases and J lost 2 bases. The germline gives CDR1 SQVTM, CDR2 ANQGSEA. The CDR3 has 13 amino acids. The CDR3 DNA reads TGCAGCGTTGTGGGACAGGGTAACACTGAAGCTTTCTTT. Amino acid sequence: CSVVGQGNTEAFF.

The J gene is TRBJ1-1, the V gene TRBV7-9; D ambiguous. CDR3 length: 12 residues. Germline V gives CDR1 SEHNR, CDR2 FQNEAQ (reference sequence). V shed 11 bases and J shed 0 bases, with 10 bases lying between them. This CDR3 reads CASRTVNTEAFF. In DNA, the CDR3 is TGTGCCTCACGGACGGTGAACACTGAAGCTTTCTTT.

The chain joins TRBV29-1 to TRBJ1-3; 12 bases align to TRBD1. The trim removed 2 bases at V and 8 bases at J, leaving 7 bases unmatched. The length of the CDR3 is 15 residues. From germline, CDR1 is SQVTM and CDR2 ANQGSEA. CDR3 coding DNA: TGCAGCGTTGAATCCGGGACAGGGGGCGGTGACACCATATATTTT. It translates to CSVESGTGGGDTIYF.

This chain links TRBV4-2 with TRBJ1-5; 10 bases are shared with TRBD1. Germline CDR1 is LGHNA and CDR2 is YNFKEQ. This CDR3 contains 14 residues. Trimming removed 2 bases from V and 10 bases from J; junction bases left unmatched: 5. The CDR3 region is CASSQPGQGSPQHF. Written as DNA, the CDR3 is TGTGCCAGCAGCCAACCGGGACAGGGGAGTCCCCAGCATTTT.

The CDR3 DNA is TGTGCCAGCAGTTATACGGGTGATTCACCCCTCCACTTT. Amino acids: CASSYTGDSPLHF. V and J are TRBV7-2 and TRBJ1-6; D not resolved. This CDR3 spans 13 amino acids. Trimming removed 6 bases from V and 8 bases from J, with 11 bases in between. CDR1 SGHTA and CDR2 FQGNSA come from the germline V gene.

This chain links TRBV27 with TRBJ1-5; no definite D call. This CDR3 spans 14 amino acids. Deletions cut 3 bases from V and 7 bases from J, with 13 bases between. Germline values: CDR1 MNHEY, CDR2 SMNVEV (reference sequence). The DNA of the CDR3 is TGTGCCAGCAGTTTCACCCAGCAAACACAGCCCCAGCATTTT. Its translation: CASSFTQQTQPQHF.

CDR3 in amino acids: CASSVELDNEQFF. CDR3 nucleotide sequence: TGTGCCAGCAGCGTAGAACTGGACAATGAGCAGTTCTTC. The rearrangement joins TRBV9 to TRBJ2-1; D gene unclear. V was cut by 0 bases and J by 5 bases, with 6 bases left in between. The CDR3 runs to 13 residues. Germline V gives CDR1 SGDLS, CDR2 YYNGEE.

The chain couples TRBV28 to TRBJ1-2; 8 nucleotides line up with TRBD1. The germline V gene has CDR1 MDHEN and CDR2 SYDVKM. The trim removed 3 bases at V and 5 bases at J, leaving 8 bases unmatched. There are 15 residues in the CDR3. CDR3 nucleotides: TGTGCCAGCAGTTTGGTCAGGGGGCGCGAATATGGCTACACCTTC. The encoded protein is CASSLVRGREYGYTF.

V usage is TRBV2 and J usage is TRBJ2-7; 7 bases map to TRBD1. From germline, CDR1 is SNHLY and CDR2 FYNNEI. J gave up 3 bases and V 8 bases, and 7 bases lay outside the gene matches. The CDR3 extends over 13 amino acids. CDR3 DNA sequence: TGTGCCAGCGGGCCGGGACAGCTCTACGAGCAGTACTTC. The encoded protein is CASGPGQLYEQYF.

The chain carries TRBV28 and TRBJ1-2; D gene ambiguous. Trimming took 6 bases from V and 0 from J, leaving 8 bases between them. The CDR3 length is 13 residues. CDR1 is MDHEN and CDR2 is SYDVKM in the germline V gene. The CDR3 here is CASSPAANYGYTF. The CDR3 region has the DNA TGTGCCAGCAGCCCCGCAGCTAACTATGGCTACACCTTC.

The chain employs TRBV2 and TRBJ2-5, with D maybe TRBD1 (5 bases). Germline V gene data show CDR1 as SNHLY and CDR2 as FYNNEI. This CDR3 spans 16 amino acids. V gave up 4 bases and J gave up 1 base, with 16 bases separating them. In nucleotides, the CDR3 is TGTGCCAGCAGTGGCCAGGACACAGGAACCCAAGAGACCCAGTACTTC. Its translation is CASSGQDTGTQETQYF.

This chain links TRBV7-2 with TRBJ2-5; D not resolved. Germline CDR1 and CDR2: SGHTA and FQGNSA. The CDR3 totals 16 residues. V was shortened by 1 base and J by 7 bases, with 19 bases between the two germline ends. CDR3 sequence: CASSLVLEPQMGTQYF. In DNA form, the CDR3 reads TGTGCCAGCAGCTTAGTACTTGAACCCCAAATGGGGACCCAGTACTTC.

The chain has TRBV19 and TRBJ1-1; 7 bases are a match to TRBD1. The junction had 8 bases not matched to a gene; V was cut back by 6 bases and J by 10 bases. The CDR3 sequence is 12 residues long. Germline V gene data show CDR1 as LNHDA and CDR2 as SQIVND (reference sequence). CDR3 nucleotide sequence: TGTGCCAGTAGCGCTCGGACAGGTCCAGCTTTCTTT. It translates to CASSARTGPAFF.

V usage is TRBV6-2 or TRBV6-3 and J usage is TRBJ2-7, with 10 bases fitting TRBD1. The CDR3 runs to 16 residues. The V and J ends lost 2 bases and 6 bases, in that order; junction bases with no gene match: 10. CDR1 is MNHEY and CDR2 is SVGEGT in the germline V gene. This chain's CDR3 is CASSYAGQGVLPEQYF. The CDR3 nucleotides are TGTGCCAGCAGTTACGCCGGACAGGGGGTCCTTCCCGAGCAGTACTTC.

The chain joins TRBV10-1 to TRBJ2-5, with D perhaps given as TRBD1 or TRBD2 (6 bases each). The V gene lost 3 bases and the J gene lost 4 bases, with 9 bases spanning the gap. This CDR3 has 13 amino acids. Germline assignment: CDR1 WNHNN and CDR2 SYGVQD (reference sequence). The CDR3 is CASSDSGAETQYF. In DNA, the CDR3 is TGCGCCAGCAGTGATTCGGGGGCAGAGACCCAGTACTTC.